Each of the 18 T cell receptor beta chains below was sequenced from the same sample in a study of T cells expressing NK-cell markers. TCRdb re-called the 5' RACE reads and shows each CDR3 protein once, DNA omitted. The sample shows 350,000 to 400,000 distinct CDR3 sequences, and around 11% sits with its ten largest clones. Sample: blood T cells: a sorted CD56 or NKG2C T cell subset, CD4+ or CD8+ T cells, or bulk PBMC T cells (not recorded which). The receptor source for this set is a woman aged 45-65 years in good health.

V usage is TRBV30 and J usage is TRBJ2-7; absent DNA, TCRdb's TRBD1 call cannot be checked. Germline assignment: CDR1 GTSNPN and CDR2 SVGIG (reference sequence). CDR3 length equals 12 residues. The CDR3 reads CAWSATGDEQYF.

The chain combines TRBV5-1 with TRBJ1-1. CDR3 length: 14 residues. Germline V gene lookup returns CDR1 SGHRS and CDR2 YFSETQ. This CDR3 is CASSLRAINTEAFF.

V and J are TRBV12-5 and TRBJ2-5; the D gene TCRdb calls, TRBD2, cannot be checked with no DNA. The CDR3 is 17 amino acids. From germline, CDR1 is LGHNT and CDR2 FRNRAP. This chain's CDR3 is CASGLVRLAGFSETQYF.

The rearrangement uses TRBV4-1 and TRBJ1-4; TCRdb's D gene call, TRBD1, goes unchecked for lack of DNA. The CDR3 covers 15 residues. Germline lookup yields CDR1 MGHRA and CDR2 YSYEKL. The CDR3: CASSQLDRDNEKLFF.

This chain links TRBV20-1 with TRBJ2-2. CDR3 length: 13 residues. The germline V gene encodes CDR1 DFQATT and CDR2 SNEGSKA (reference sequence). This CDR3 reads CSARITASGELFF.

This chain joins TRBV7-2 and TRBJ2-7; TCRdb's D gene call, TRBD2, goes unchecked for lack of DNA. This CDR3 has 14 amino acids. Germline V lookup: CDR1 SGHTA, CDR2 FQGNSA. This chain's CDR3 is CASSLVGLADEQYF. The entire variable domain, with the rest obtained from reference TRBV7-2 and TRBJ2-7, is as follows: GAGVSQSPSNKVTEKGKDVELRCDPISGHTALYWYRQSLGQGLEFLIYFQGNSAPDKSGLPSDRFSAERTGGSVSTLTIQRTQQEDSAVYLCASSLVGLADEQYFGPGTRLTVT.

This chain uses TRBV12-3 or TRBV12-4 with TRBJ2-7. The CDR3 has 14 residues. CDR3 residues: CASSISGWDYEQYF.

The chain combines TRBV12-3 or TRBV12-4 with TRBJ2-7; the TCRdb D gene call, TRBD2, has no DNA to confirm it. CDR3 length equals 18 residues. CDR3 protein: CASSYRTSGRFPSYEQYF.

This chain uses TRBV7-7 with TRBJ1-6; TCRdb designates TRBD1, a call that cannot be tested without DNA. The CDR3 is 14 amino acids. Germline assignment: CDR1 SSHAT and CDR2 FNYEAQ (reference sequence). CDR3 sequence reads: CASSLGGTDSPLHF.

The V and J genes are TRBV20-1 and TRBJ2-7. From germline, CDR1 is DFQATT and CDR2 SNEGSKA (reference sequence). The CDR3 is 12 residues long. This CDR3 reads CSASSGSYEQYF.

The CDR3 sequence is CASSYHGTGGPIAKNIQYF. The chain recombines TRBV6-2 or TRBV6-3 with TRBJ2-4; TCRdb picks TRBD1, but there is no DNA to check that call. Looked up from germline, CDR1 is MNHEY and CDR2 is SVGEGT. The CDR3 is made up of 19 amino acids.

The gene calls are TRBV3-1 and TRBJ2-4; TCRdb proposes TRBD1, but this gene call is untestable without DNA. The CDR3 has 14 amino acids. Germline CDR1 reads LGHDT; CDR2 reads YNNKEL (reference sequence). CDR3 region: CASSPPSTRDIQYF.

The V gene is TRBV5-5, the J gene TRBJ1-4; TCRdb calls TRBD1, which cannot be checked without DNA. CDR1 SGHKS and CDR2 YYEKEE come from the germline V gene (reference sequence). The CDR3 covers 15 residues. Here the CDR3 reads CASSSLGLANEKLFF.

The chain uses TRBV12-3 or TRBV12-4 and TRBJ1-1; TCRdb's assignment of TRBD1 cannot be checked, as there is no DNA. The CDR3 totals 15 residues. CDR3 region: CASSPHGQGDTEAFF.

The chain employs TRBV29-1 and TRBJ2-7; with no DNA, the TCRdb D assignment of TRBD1 cannot be verified. The CDR3 length is 14 residues. Per the germline V gene, CDR1 is SQVTM and CDR2 is ANQGSEA. CDR3: CSVGSDTSSYEQYF.

V usage is TRBV30 and J usage is TRBJ2-4. The length of the CDR3 is 14 residues. Germline-derived CDR1 and CDR2 are GTSNPN and SVGIG (reference sequence). The CDR3 region is CAWVSGLAKNIQYF.

This chain joins TRBV18 and TRBJ2-1; TCRdb outputs TRBD2, but without DNA this stays unchecked. This CDR3 has 15 residues. From germline, CDR1 is KGHSH and CDR2 LQKENI. The chain's CDR3 is CASSLPGLNNNEQFF.

This chain connects TRBV10-1 to TRBJ2-7. The CDR3 extends over 13 amino acids. From germline, CDR1 is WNHNN and CDR2 SYGVQD (reference sequence). CDR3 loop: CASSEAGLHEQYF.